The 17 T cell receptor beta chains in this list originate from one sample, sequenced in a study of blood T cell repertoires in COVID-19. Some clones are missing from TCRdb's copy, which holds only in-frame ones; the method was immunoSEQ multiplex PCR. The profile shows approximately 170,000 clones, approximately 79% of them singletons. Source material: peripheral blood. These receptors were collected from a woman aged 80 or over with acute or convalescent COVID-19.

The genes are TRBV7-3 and TRBJ2-5; D not certain. The CDR3 runs to 15 residues. The germline gives CDR1 SGHTA, CDR2 FQGTGA. The V end was cut by 3 bases, the J end by 1 base, with 12 bases between. Here the CDR3 reads CASSFSGIGQETQYF. CDR3 sequence (DNA): TGTGCCAGCAGCTTTAGTGGTATTGGCCAAGAGACCCAGTACTTC.

The chain is built from TRBV10-1 and TRBJ2-2, with unresolved D. Trimming stripped 5 bases from V and 3 bases from J, with 7 bases between. The CDR3 is made up of 13 amino acids. The germline V gene encodes CDR1 WNHNN and CDR2 SYGVQD (reference sequence). CDR3 loop: CASSHTYTGELFF. In DNA form, the CDR3 reads TGCGCCAGCAGTCACACCTACACCGGGGAGCTGTTTTTT.

V is TRBV3-1 (or the pseudogene TRBV3-2) and J is TRBJ1-5, with 9 bases identical to TRBD1. This CDR3 is built from 14 residues. V gave up 1 base and J gave up 6 bases; unmatched junction bases: 1. The germline V gene encodes CDR1 LGHDT and CDR2 YNNKEL (reference sequence). CDR3 in amino acids: CASSQGQGVQPQHF. The CDR3 coding sequence is TGTGCCAGCAGCCAAGGACAGGGGGTTCAGCCCCAGCATTTT.

V gene TRBV6-1 combines with J gene TRBJ1-2; TRBD1 matches at 7 bases. Looked up from germline, CDR1 is MNHNS and CDR2 is SASEGT. The trim removed 1 base at V and 7 bases at J, leaving 6 bases unmatched. This CDR3 is 14 amino acids long. This chain's CDR3 is CASSEEDRYGGYTF. DNA for the CDR3: TGTGCCAGCAGTGAAGAGGACAGGTATGGTGGCTACACCTTC.

This sequence joins TRBV7-9 and TRBJ1-3; unclear D gene. This CDR3 has 15 amino acids. The germline gives CDR1 SEHNR, CDR2 FQNEAQ (reference sequence). V lost 5 bases to trimming and J lost 0 bases, with 11 bases between them. DNA for the CDR3: TGTGCCAGCAGCCCCGACTGGTACTCTGGAAACACCATATATTTT. Encoded protein: CASSPDWYSGNTIYF.

This clone showed up just a few times. The genes are TRBV28 and TRBJ2-7, with 9 nucleotides matching TRBD2. With V trimmed by 5 bases and J by 5 bases, 16 bases remained unmatched. In germline, CDR1 is MDHEN, CDR2 SYDVKM. This CDR3 is 17 amino acids long. This CDR3 is CASSVVRSGTSKHEQYF. CDR3 sequence (DNA): TGTGCCAGCAGTGTTGTTAGGTCCGGGACTAGCAAACACGAGCAGTACTTC.

The V call is TRBV19, the J call TRBJ2-7, with D possibly TRBD1 on 6 matching bases. This CDR3 has 15 amino acids. Per the germline V gene, CDR1 is LNHDA and CDR2 is SQIVND (reference sequence). V shed 3 bases and J shed 3 bases, with 15 bases lying between them. The CDR3 nucleotides read TGTGCCAGTAGTATTTGGGCAGGGGAGAACTACGAGCAGTACTTC. It specifies CASSIWAGENYEQYF. Looking up the rest from reference TRBV19 and TRBJ2-7 gives the full variable domain: DGGITQSPKYLFRKEGQNVTLSCEQNLNHDAMYWYRQDPGQGLRLIYYSQIVNDFQKGDIAEGYSVSREKKESFPLTVTSAQKNPTAFYLCASSIWAGENYEQYFGPGTRLTVT.

The genes are TRBV18 and TRBJ2-7; 9 nucleotides match TRBD1. The DNA end is a closer match to TRBJ2-4, so the J assignment may be wrong. There are 15 residues in the CDR3. CDR1 is KGHSH, CDR2 LQKENI, per germline. The CDR3 bases are TGTGCCAGCTCACCAGTTCCGGGACAGGGTCCCATTCAGTACTTC. This sequence encodes CASSPVPGQGPIQYF.

This clone was counted a few times. V is TRBV15 and J is TRBJ2-7; D may be TRBD2 (6 bases). CDR3 size: 15 residues. The ends were cut back, 5 bases at V and 2 bases at J, with 16 bases in the middle. Looked up from germline, CDR1 is LNHNV and CDR2 is YYDKDF (reference sequence). CDR3 residues: CATSPTRELAYEQYF. In nucleotides, the CDR3 is TGTGCCACCAGCCCTACCCGGGAGCTGGCCTACGAGCAGTACTTC.

This sequence joins TRBV5-8 and TRBJ2-1; 8 bases line up with TRBD1. Germline V gives CDR1 SGHTS, CDR2 YDEGEE. V trimming: 5 bases; J trimming: 0 bases; junction bases outside the gene matches: 4. There are 15 residues in the CDR3. This CDR3 is CASRDRVVSYNEQFF. The CDR3, as DNA: TGTGCCAGCAGGGACAGGGTTGTCTCCTACAATGAGCAGTTCTTC. Supplemented by reference TRBV5-8 and TRBJ2-1, the full variable domain reads EAGVTQSPTHLIKTRGQQATLRCSPISGHTSVYWYQQALGLGLQFLLWYDEGEERNRGNFPPRFSGRQFPNYSSELNVNALELEDSALYLCASRDRVVSYNEQFFGPGTRLTVL.

This clone was counted a few times. The chain joins TRBV4-3 to TRBJ2-5; a possible D gene is TRBD1 (6 bases). The CDR3 is 15 residues long. The germline V and J ends were trimmed by 4 bases and 1 base, with 13 bases remaining between them. Germline CDR1 is LGHNA and CDR2 is YSLEER. The CDR3 loop reads CASSPTGLPQETQYF. Written as DNA, the CDR3 is TGCGCCAGCAGCCCTACAGGGTTACCCCAAGAGACCCAGTACTTC.

In its sample, this clone was seen once. CDR3 nucleotide sequence: TGCGCCAGCAGCCAAGGCGCTAAGGGGGAGCTGGCAAGGGACAACACCATATATTTT. Amino acid sequence: CASSQGAKGELARDNTIYF. This sequence joins TRBV4-1 and TRBJ1-3, with D perhaps matching TRBD1 (6 bases). Trimming shortened V by 1 base and J by 7 bases, and 26 bases separated the two germline ends. The CDR3 consists of 19 residues. CDR1 MGHRA and CDR2 YSYEKL come from the germline V gene.

The chain links TRBV4-2 to TRBJ2-3; unclear D gene. The CDR3 is 13 amino acids. V lost 4 bases, J lost 4 bases, and 9 bases lay in between. Germline CDR1 LGHNA, CDR2 YNFKEQ. The CDR3 nucleotides are TGTGCCAGCAGCCCGACAATAGCAGATACGCAGTATTTT. This codes for CASSPTIADTQYF.

The V and J genes are TRBV15 and TRBJ1-1, with a tentative D call TRBD1 (6 bases). Trimming shortened V by 4 bases and J by 5 bases, and 14 bases separated the two germline ends. This CDR3 is built from 14 residues. The germline V gene has CDR1 LNHNV and CDR2 YYDKDF (reference sequence). The CDR3 spells CATSTILTGTEAFF. As DNA, the CDR3 is TGTGCCACCAGCACTATACTAACAGGGACTGAAGCTTTCTTT.

This chain joins TRBV9 and TRBJ1-3; 7 bases align to TRBD1. Germline values: CDR1 SGDLS, CDR2 YYNGEE. This CDR3 contains 19 residues. J was trimmed by 0 bases and V by 0 bases; bases with no gene match: 12. DNA of the CDR3: TGTGCCAGCAGCGTAGGAGCAACAGGGGTCTCGAGCTCTGGAAACACCATATATTTT. Residues: CASSVGATGVSSSGNTIYF. Using reference TRBV9 and TRBJ1-3 for the parts outside the CDR3, the full variable domain is DSGVTQTPKHLITATGQRVTLRCSPRSGDLSVYWYQQSLDQGLQFLIQYYNGEERAKGNILERFSAQQFPDLHSELNLSSLELGDSALYFCASSVGATGVSSSGNTIYFGEGSWLTVV.

This chain links TRBV9 with TRBJ2-1; D is perhaps TRBD1 (7 bases). The V and J ends lost 0 bases and 10 bases respectively, with 11 bases between them. CDR3 size: 13 residues. In germline, CDR1 is SGDLS, CDR2 YYNGEE. CDR3 coding DNA: TGTGCCAGCAGCGTAGCTCCAGGGGGGGAGCAGTTCTTC. As protein: CASSVAPGGEQFF.

The chain combines TRBV4-1 with TRBJ2-3, with TRBD2 matching over 9 bases. The CDR3 consists of 14 residues. With 6 bases clipped from V and 1 base from J, the junction kept 2 bases outside the gene matches. Germline V gene lookup returns CDR1 MGHRA and CDR2 YSYEKL. The CDR3 region is CASSRGGGTDTQYF. The CDR3 DNA is TGCGCCAGCAGTCGCGGGGGGGGCACAGATACGCAGTATTTT.